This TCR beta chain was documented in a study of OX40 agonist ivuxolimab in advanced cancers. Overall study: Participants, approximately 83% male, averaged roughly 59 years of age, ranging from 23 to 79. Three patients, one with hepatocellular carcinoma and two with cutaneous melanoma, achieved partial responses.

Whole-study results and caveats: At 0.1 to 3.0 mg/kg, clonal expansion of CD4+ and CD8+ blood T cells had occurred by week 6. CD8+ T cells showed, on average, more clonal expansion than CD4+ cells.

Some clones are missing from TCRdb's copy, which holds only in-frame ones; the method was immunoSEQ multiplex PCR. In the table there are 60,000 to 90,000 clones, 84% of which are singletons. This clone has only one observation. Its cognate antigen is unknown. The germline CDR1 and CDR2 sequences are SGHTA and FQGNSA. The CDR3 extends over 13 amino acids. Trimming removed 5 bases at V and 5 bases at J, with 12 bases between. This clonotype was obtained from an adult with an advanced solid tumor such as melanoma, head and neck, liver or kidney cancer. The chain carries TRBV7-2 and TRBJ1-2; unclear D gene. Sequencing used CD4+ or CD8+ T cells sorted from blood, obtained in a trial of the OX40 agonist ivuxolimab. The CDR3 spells CASSGRVEYGYTF. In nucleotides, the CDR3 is TGTGCCAGCAGCGGACGCGTGGAATATGGCTACACCTTC.